One and the same sample provided the 26 T cell receptor beta chains below, sequenced in a study of metastatic and nonmetastatic thyroid tumors. MiXCR reprocessed the PCR reads for TCRdb. The repertoire consists of about 40,000 clones, with 10% to 12% occurring once and the leading ten covering approximately 20%. All patients reached thyroid surgery having received no treatment beforehand. Sequenced material: blood. The source is a female donor with papillary thyroid cancer or a benign thyroid nodule (not recorded which). Some clones in this sample may be carry-over from other donors' samples.

At least ten counts were recorded for this clone. The chain is built from TRBV18 and TRBJ2-1, with 9 positions matching TRBD1. There are 20 residues in the CDR3. Germline-derived CDR1 and CDR2 are KGHSH and LQKENI. The trim removed 6 bases at V and 5 bases at J, leaving 23 bases unmatched. The CDR3 DNA is TGTGCCAGCTCCACGGACAGGGGTCTTCTTAGCGGAGACCCGAACAATGAGCAGTTCTTC. Protein product: CASSTDRGLLSGDPNNEQFF.

The sample holds many counts of this clone. This chain joins TRBV7-8 and TRBJ1-2; D is undetermined. Germline loops: CDR1 SGHVS, CDR2 FQNEAQ. CDR3 length equals 13 residues. V lost 5 bases and J 1 base, leaving 8 bases between the germline ends. The CDR3 DNA reads TGTGCCAGCAGCCCCGACGGTAACTATGGCTACACCTTC. Amino acid sequence: CASSPDGNYGYTF.

This clone was recorded at least ten times. V usage is TRBV6-4 and J usage is TRBJ1-6, with TRBD1 matching 7 bases. The CDR3 consists of 14 residues. V was pared by 3 bases and J by 6 bases, with 2 bases of the junction left unmatched. CDR1 and CDR2 from the germline V gene are MRHNA and SNTAGT. CDR3 sequence (DNA): TGTGCCAGCAGTGAAGCAGGGGGTAATTCACCCCTCCACTTT. Translation: CASSEAGGNSPLHF.

Ten or more counts support this clone. A junction boundary mismatches the germline segment, possibly from a read error. The chain carries TRBV10-1 and TRBJ2-2; a possible D gene is TRBD2 (6 bases). Looked up from germline, CDR1 is WNHNN and CDR2 is SYGVQD (reference sequence). The CDR3 totals 14 residues. CDR3 DNA sequence: TGCGCCAGCAGTGAGTCTGGATGGGTCGGGGGGCTGTTTTTT. Amino acid sequence: CASSESGWVGGLFF.

Ten or more counts support this clone. The chain is built from TRBV27 and TRBJ2-7; D possibly matches TRBD1 or TRBD2 (6 bases each). In germline, CDR1 is MNHEY, CDR2 SMNVEV (reference sequence). CDR3 length: 15 amino acids. V was shortened by 1 base and J by 0 bases, with 10 bases between the two germline ends. The CDR3 nucleotides are TGTGCCAGCAGTTTATTAGGGGGGAGCTCCTACGAGCAGTACTTC. Its translation: CASSLLGGSSYEQYF.

This clone was counted ten times or more. This chain connects TRBV29-1 to TRBJ2-1; 11 positions agree with TRBD1. Losses at the gene ends were 4 bases for V and 7 bases for J; bases not matched to a gene: 6. CDR1 and CDR2 (germline): SQVTM, ANQGSEA. The CDR3 loop spans 14 amino acids. The chain's CDR3 is CSVAGTGGGNEQFF. The CDR3 nucleotides read TGCAGCGTTGCCGGGACAGGGGGTGGGAATGAGCAGTTCTTC.

This clone was picked up many times. This sequence joins TRBV12-3 or TRBV12-4 and TRBJ2-1; the match to TRBD2 covers 12 bases. This CDR3 is built from 20 residues. V shed 3 bases and J 0 bases; nucleotides not matched to a gene: 12. CDR3 sequence: CASSFLTGTSGSFSYNEQFF. The DNA for the CDR3 is TGTGCCAGCAGTTTTCTAACCGGGACTAGCGGGTCCTTCTCCTACAATGAGCAGTTCTTC.

The genes are TRBV27 and TRBJ2-7, with 11 bases identical to TRBD2. Germline CDR1 is MNHEY and CDR2 is SMNVEV (reference sequence). Unmatched junction bases numbered 2, after V lost 5 bases and J lost 2 bases. This CDR3 has 14 residues. The CDR3 bases are TGTGCCAGCAGTGCTAGCGGGAGGACCTACGAGCAGTACTTC. Protein product: CASSASGRTYEQYF.

This clone was recorded a few times. The rearrangement uses TRBV5-1 and TRBJ2-7; no clear D gene. The germline CDR1 and CDR2 sequences are SGHRS and YFSETQ. V lost 1 base and J 2 bases, leaving 10 bases between the germline ends. CDR3 length: 14 residues. This CDR3 is CASSLFPGAYEQYF. As DNA, the CDR3 is TGCGCCAGCAGCTTGTTTCCGGGCGCCTACGAGCAGTACTTC.

This clone was counted many times. The chain is built from TRBV20-1 and TRBJ2-4; 7 nucleotides align to TRBD2. The CDR3 contains 12 residues. J was trimmed by 8 bases and V by 6 bases; bases with no gene match: 7. CDR1 is DFQATT, CDR2 SNEGSKA, per germline (reference sequence). CDR3 in amino acids: CSAPWGRDIQYF. CDR3 DNA sequence: TGCAGTGCCCCGTGGGGGAGGGACATTCAGTACTTC.

In its sample, this clone was seen a few times. V gene TRBV2 combines with J gene TRBJ1-2; weak D call: TRBD1 (5 bases). V lost 6 bases and J 3 bases, leaving 14 bases between the germline ends. The V gene's germline CDR1 is SNHLY and CDR2 FYNNEI. This CDR3 is built from 14 residues. The CDR3, as DNA: TGTGCCAGCAGGGATCAGGGTTTAGACTATGGCTACACCTTC. Translating it yields CASRDQGLDYGYTF.

This clone was recorded a few times. This may be a read error, as it is one base from a much larger clone. The chain combines TRBV29-1 with TRBJ2-1; TRBD2 matches at 7 bases. The trim removed 8 bases at V and 6 bases at J, leaving 13 bases unmatched. The CDR3 contains 14 residues. The germline CDR1 and CDR2 sequences are SQVTM and ANQGSEA. CDR3 bases: TGCAGCTCCGGTAGGGCTAGCGGAGGCAATGAGCAGTTCTTC. Translation gives CSSGRASGGNEQFF.

This clone was recorded at least ten times. This chain connects TRBV18 to TRBJ2-7, with D tentatively TRBD2 (6 bases). V was clipped by 0 bases and J by 6 bases, with 15 bases between them. From germline, CDR1 is KGHSH and CDR2 LQKENI. The CDR3 sequence is 15 residues long. This CDR3 is CASSPPSGREFEQYF. Here the CDR3 DNA reads TGTGCCAGCTCACCACCTTCCGGCCGGGAGTTCGAGCAGTACTTC.

This clone was recorded at least ten times. This chain joins TRBV9 and TRBJ2-1, with TRBD1 matching over 7 bases. The germline V gene encodes CDR1 SGDLS and CDR2 YYNGEE. CDR3 size: 16 residues. The V gene end was trimmed by 0 bases and the J gene end by 0 bases; junction bases not matched to a gene: 3. CDR3 protein: CASSVETGSSYNEQFF. CDR3 in DNA: TGTGCCAGCAGCGTAGAGACAGGGAGCTCCTACAATGAGCAGTTCTTC.

This clone was counted at least ten times. V usage is TRBV25-1 and J usage is TRBJ1-3, with a weak D call TRBD1 (5 bases). This CDR3 comprises 15 residues. CDR1 and CDR2 from the germline V gene are MGHDK and SYGVNS. V lost 4 bases, J lost 0 bases, and 10 bases lay in between. This CDR3 is CASSAQENSGNTIYF. In DNA, the CDR3 is TGTGCCAGCAGTGCACAGGAGAACTCTGGAAACACCATATATTTT.

Comment on this clone: The junction and the germline gene differ at one end; a read error may be behind it. The chain couples TRBV3-1 to TRBJ1-4; D is uncertain. Germline CDR1 LGHDT, CDR2 YNNKEL (reference sequence). This CDR3 comprises 12 residues. CDR3 bases: TGTGCCAGCAGTCTTGCAAATGAAAAACTTTTTTTT. It yields the protein CASSLANEKLFF. The entire variable domain, with the rest obtained from reference TRBV3-1 and TRBJ1-4, is as follows: DTAVSQTPKYLVTQMGNDKSIKCEQNLGHDTMYWYKQDSKKFLKIMFSYNNKELIINETVPNRFSPKSPDKAHLNLHINSLELGDSAVYFCASSLANEKLFFGSGTQLSVL.

This clone was observed many times. The gene calls are TRBV9 and TRBJ1-1; no firm D call. Germline CDR1 and CDR2: SGDLS and YYNGEE. The V end was cut by 3 bases, the J end by 3 bases, with 18 bases between. This CDR3 has 16 amino acids. This chain's CDR3 is CASSDNGPHGHTEAFF. The CDR3 DNA sequence: TGTGCCAGCAGCGACAACGGGCCTCACGGCCACACTGAAGCTTTCTTT.

This clone was counted many times. The chain recombines TRBV20-1 with TRBJ2-1; 10 bases map to TRBD2. CDR3 length equals 15 residues. Trimming at V came to 6 bases and at J to 5 bases, leaving 10 bases not matched to a gene. The germline CDR1 and CDR2 sequences are DFQATT and SNEGSKA (reference sequence). The CDR3 region is CSALRTSGINNEQFF. CDR3 bases: TGCAGTGCCCTCCGAACTAGCGGGATAAACAATGAGCAGTTCTTC.

This clone has at least ten counts. This chain connects TRBV6-1 to TRBJ2-5; D may be TRBD2 (5 bases). This CDR3 region has 15 residues. In germline, CDR1 is MNHNS, CDR2 SASEGT. V dropped 6 bases and J dropped 2 bases, with 16 bases sitting between them. The CDR3 bases are TGTGCCAGCAGCCCACAGCGGAGGAATCAAGAGACCCAGTACTTC. The encoded protein is CASSPQRRNQETQYF.

This clone was detected ten times or more. This may arise from a read error, as a much more abundant clone is one base away. This chain connects TRBV7-3 to TRBJ2-7; D is perhaps TRBD2 (6 bases). The CDR3 covers 14 residues. Per germline, CDR1 SGHTA and CDR2 FQGTGA. The CDR3 reads CAGSLTGSSYEQYF. CDR3 in DNA: TGTGCCGGCAGCCTAACCGGGAGCTCCTACGAGCAGTACTTC.

In this sample, this clone turned up many times. The V and J genes are TRBV7-9 and TRBJ2-3; no clear D. CDR1 is SEHNR, CDR2 FQNEAQ, per germline (reference sequence). The CDR3 loop spans 13 amino acids. V dropped 3 bases and J dropped 2 bases, with 6 bases sitting between them. The CDR3 sequence is CASSFLATDTQYF. The CDR3 DNA reads TGTGCCAGCAGCTTCCTTGCCACAGATACGCAGTATTTT.

The chain recombines TRBV18 with TRBJ2-5; no firm D call. V was shortened by 0 bases and J by 2 bases, with 4 bases between the two germline ends. This CDR3 contains 13 residues. Germline CDR1 is KGHSH and CDR2 is LQKENI. The chain's CDR3 is CASSPPPQETQYF. For the CDR3, the DNA is TGTGCCAGCTCACCACCGCCACAAGAGACCCAGTACTTC.

This clone was detected many times. This chain joins TRBV5-5 and TRBJ1-1; D unclear. The germline gives CDR1 SGHKS, CDR2 YYEKEE (reference sequence). Between the trimmed V and J ends, which lost 3 bases and 5 bases, there was a span of 17 bases. There are 15 residues in the CDR3. CDR3 protein: CASSYTGLGGTEAFF. CDR3 coding DNA: TGTGCCAGCAGCTATACGGGGTTGGGTGGTACTGAAGCTTTCTTT.

Ten or more counts support this clone. The V and J genes are TRBV7-2 and TRBJ2-1; maybe TRBD1 (6 bases). CDR1 is SGHTA and CDR2 is FQGNSA in the germline V gene. This CDR3 comprises 18 residues. V lost 5 bases, J lost 2 bases, and 22 bases lay in between. In DNA, the CDR3 is TGTGCCAGCAGCCCTGAGCTCGGACAGAAAAGGCCCTACAATGAGCAGTTCTTC. Protein product: CASSPELGQKRPYNEQFF. Looking up the rest from reference TRBV7-2 and TRBJ2-1 gives the full variable domain: GAGVSQSPSNKVTEKGKDVELRCDPISGHTALYWYRQSLGQGLEFLIYFQGNSAPDKSGLPSDRFSAERTGGSVSTLTIQRTQQEDSAVYLCASSPELGQKRPYNEQFFGPGTRLTVL.

Ten or more counts support this clone. The V call is TRBV19, the J call TRBJ1-1; a weak D match, TRBD1 (6 bases). The CDR3 consists of 13 residues. Germline-derived CDR1 and CDR2 are LNHDA and SQIVND (reference sequence). V shed 5 bases and J shed 11 bases, with 18 bases lying between them. The CDR3 region has the DNA TGTGCCAGTAGTGCCTCGACCGGGACAAACGCTTTCTTT. Encoded protein: CASSASTGTNAFF. The whole variable domain, filled in from reference TRBV19 and TRBJ1-1, reads DGGITQSPKYLFRKEGQNVTLSCEQNLNHDAMYWYRQDPGQGLRLIYYSQIVNDFQKGDIAEGYSVSREKKESFPLTVTSAQKNPTAFYLCASSASTGTNAFFGQGTRLTVV.

This clone was observed at least ten times. The chain couples TRBV6-1 to TRBJ1-2; D is undetermined. From germline, CDR1 is MNHNS and CDR2 SASEGT. CDR3 length: 12 amino acids. Trimming took off 11 bases at V and 0 bases at J, with 10 bases between the two ends. This CDR3 reads CAGSRANYGYTF. The DNA of the CDR3 is TGTGCCGGGTCACGAGCTAACTATGGCTACACCTTC.